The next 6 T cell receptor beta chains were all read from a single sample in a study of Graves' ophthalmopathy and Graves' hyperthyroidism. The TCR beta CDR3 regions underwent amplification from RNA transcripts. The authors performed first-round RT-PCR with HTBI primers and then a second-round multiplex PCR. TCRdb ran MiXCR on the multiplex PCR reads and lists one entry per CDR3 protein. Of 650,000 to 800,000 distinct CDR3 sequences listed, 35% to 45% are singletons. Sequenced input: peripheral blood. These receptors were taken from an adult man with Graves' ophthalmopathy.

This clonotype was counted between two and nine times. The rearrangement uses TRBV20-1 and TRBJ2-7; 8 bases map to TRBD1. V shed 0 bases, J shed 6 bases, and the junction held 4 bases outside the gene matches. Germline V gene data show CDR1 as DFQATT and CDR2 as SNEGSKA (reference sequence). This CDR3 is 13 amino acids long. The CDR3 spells CSAREPRGPEQYF. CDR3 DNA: TGCAGTGCTAGAGAGCCCAGGGGGCCCGAGCAGTACTTC.

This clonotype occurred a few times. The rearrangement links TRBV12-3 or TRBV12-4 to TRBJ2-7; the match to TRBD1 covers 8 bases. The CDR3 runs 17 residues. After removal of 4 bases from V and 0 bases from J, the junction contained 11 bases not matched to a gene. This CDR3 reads CASSSLSQGASSYEQYF. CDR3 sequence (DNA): TGTGCCAGCAGTTCACTCTCCCAGGGGGCTTCCTCCTACGAGCAGTACTTC.

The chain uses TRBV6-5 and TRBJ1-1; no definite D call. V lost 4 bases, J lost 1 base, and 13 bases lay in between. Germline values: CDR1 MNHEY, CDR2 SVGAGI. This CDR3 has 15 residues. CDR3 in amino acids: CASSSSWEGNTEAFF. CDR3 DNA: TGTGCCAGCAGTTCCTCTTGGGAGGGGAACACTGAAGCTTTCTTT.

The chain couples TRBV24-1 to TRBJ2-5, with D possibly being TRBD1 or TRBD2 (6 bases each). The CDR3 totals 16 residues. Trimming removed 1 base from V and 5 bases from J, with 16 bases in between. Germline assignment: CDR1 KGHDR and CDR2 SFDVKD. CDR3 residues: CATSDFTRGRTETQYF. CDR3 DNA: TGTGCCACCAGTGATTTCACCCGGGGGCGGACGGAGACCCAGTACTTC.

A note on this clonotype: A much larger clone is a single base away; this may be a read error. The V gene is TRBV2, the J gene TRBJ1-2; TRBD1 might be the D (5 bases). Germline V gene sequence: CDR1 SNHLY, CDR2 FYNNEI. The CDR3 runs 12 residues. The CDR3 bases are TGTGCCGGCAGTTCTTGGGACCTCACCATCACCTTC. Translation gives CAGSSWDLTITF.

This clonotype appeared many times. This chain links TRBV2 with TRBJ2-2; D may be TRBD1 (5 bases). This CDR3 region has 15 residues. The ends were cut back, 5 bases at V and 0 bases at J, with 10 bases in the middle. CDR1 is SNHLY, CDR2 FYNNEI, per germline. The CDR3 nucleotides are TGTGCCAGCAGTATCCGGACATCGAACACCGGGGAGCTGTTTTTT. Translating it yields CASSIRTSNTGELFF.